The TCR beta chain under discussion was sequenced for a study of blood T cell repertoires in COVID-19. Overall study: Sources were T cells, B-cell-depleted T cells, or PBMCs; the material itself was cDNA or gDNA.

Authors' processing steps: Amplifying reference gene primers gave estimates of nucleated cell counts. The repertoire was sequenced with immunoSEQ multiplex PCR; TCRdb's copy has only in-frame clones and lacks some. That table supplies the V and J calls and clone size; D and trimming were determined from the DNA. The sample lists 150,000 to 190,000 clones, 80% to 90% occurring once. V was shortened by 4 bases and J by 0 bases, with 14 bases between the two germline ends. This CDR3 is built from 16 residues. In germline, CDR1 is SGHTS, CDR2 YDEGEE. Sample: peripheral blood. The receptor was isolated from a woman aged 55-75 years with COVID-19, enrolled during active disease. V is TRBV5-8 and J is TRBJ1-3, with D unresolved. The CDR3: CASSEGVTSSGNTIYF. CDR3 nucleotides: TGTGCCAGCAGCGAGGGAGTTACGAGCTCTGGAAACACCATATATTTT.